Following are 21 T cell receptor beta chains from one sample sequenced in a study of shared clonotypes between healthy human individuals. Sequencing used immunoSEQ multiplex PCR; TCRdb keeps in-frame clones, though not all of them. The profile shows a few million clones, around 94% of them singletons. Sequencing input: naive CD4+ T cells sorted from blood. This sample's subset: CD45RA+ positively selected. The receptor source for this set is a man between 18 and 29 years old in good health.

The CDR3 is CATSSLRAQYF. CDR3 in DNA: TGTGCCACCAGCTCACTCCGGGCCCAGTACTTC. The V and J genes are TRBV15 and TRBJ2-5; D unresolved. The V end lost 5 bases, the J end lost 9 bases, and 10 bases lay between the germline ends. CDR3 size: 11 residues. From germline, CDR1 is LNHNV and CDR2 YYDKDF (reference sequence).

This chain joins TRBV2 and TRBJ2-7; TRBD2 is a possible D gene (5 bases). The CDR3 is made up of 11 amino acids. The germline CDR1 and CDR2 sequences are SNHLY and FYNNEI. V shed 7 bases and J shed 3 bases, with 7 bases lying between them. CDR3 in amino acids: CASKRDYEQYF. Here the CDR3 DNA reads TGTGCCAGCAAACGGGACTACGAGCAGTACTTC.

This chain links TRBV6-5 with TRBJ1-2, with D possibly TRBD1 on 6 matching bases. CDR3 length: 13 residues. Germline V gives CDR1 MNHEY, CDR2 SVGAGI. The V end lost 6 bases, the J end lost 5 bases, and 13 bases lay between the germline ends. As DNA, the CDR3 is TGTGCCAGCAGCGCGACGACAGGTTATGGCTACACCTTC. It is translated as CASSATTGYGYTF.

The rearrangement joins TRBV6-5 to TRBJ1-1; D is unclear. V lost 6 bases, J lost 1 base, and 12 bases lay in between. This CDR3 is 14 amino acids long. In germline, CDR1 is MNHEY, CDR2 SVGAGI. The CDR3 bases are TGTGCCAGCAGACCCCCGACGGCGAACACTGAAGCTTTCTTT. It translates to CASRPPTANTEAFF.

A remark on this clone: The sample holds other DNA sequences that translate to the same CDR3. The chain combines TRBV9 with TRBJ1-2, with unresolved D. V was pared by 0 bases and J by 2 bases, with 8 bases between. From germline, CDR1 is SGDLS and CDR2 YYNGEE. This CDR3 is 14 amino acids long. CDR3 residues: CASSVGAQNYGYTF. CDR3 sequence (DNA): TGTGCCAGCAGCGTAGGGGCACAAAACTATGGCTACACCTTC. The complete variable domain, with remaining parts taken from reference TRBV9 and TRBJ1-2, reads DSGVTQTPKHLITATGQRVTLRCSPRSGDLSVYWYQQSLDQGLQFLIQYYNGEERAKGNILERFSAQQFPDLHSELNLSSLELGDSALYFCASSVGAQNYGYTFGSGTRLTVV.

The chain uses TRBV5-5 and TRBJ2-7; D gene uncertain. The CDR3 is 14 residues long. With 4 bases removed from V and 0 bases from J, the gap between germline ends came to 11 bases. Germline V gene sequence: CDR1 SGHKS, CDR2 YYEKEE (reference sequence). The CDR3 DNA is TGTGCCAGCAGCATGGGAAGTCCCTCCTACGAGCAGTACTTC. It encodes CASSMGSPSYEQYF.

This clone appeared a single time. The gene calls are TRBV7-9 and TRBJ2-3, with D perhaps TRBD2 (6 bases). Germline values: CDR1 SEHNR, CDR2 FQNEAQ (reference sequence). CDR3 length: 16 amino acids. With 1 base removed from V and 1 base from J, the gap between germline ends came to 12 bases. CDR3: CASSLEGTVGTDTQYF. The CDR3 coding sequence is TGTGCCAGCAGCTTAGAAGGGACTGTGGGCACAGATACGCAGTATTTT.

This rearrangement joins TRBV29-1 to TRBJ2-3; 7 bases line up with TRBD1. The germline V gene encodes CDR1 SQVTM and CDR2 ANQGSEA. V lost 3 bases to trimming and J lost 2 bases; unmatched junction nucleotides: 8. The CDR3 extends over 15 amino acids. In nucleotides, the CDR3 is TGCAGCGTTGAGAAGGGGGCACCTACCACAGATACGCAGTATTTT. Its translation: CSVEKGAPTTDTQYF.

The V gene is TRBV5-1, the J gene TRBJ1-2, with D possibly TRBD1 on 5 matching bases. Trimming removed 0 bases from V and 3 bases from J, with 9 bases in between. The CDR3 runs 14 residues. The V gene's germline CDR1 is SGHRS and CDR2 YFSETQ. The CDR3 coding sequence is TGCGCCAGCAGCTTGGGTGTGACAGACTATGGCTACACCTTC. It translates to CASSLGVTDYGYTF.

This chain joins TRBV10-2 and TRBJ2-3; TRBD2 agrees at 9 bases. Germline CDR1 is WSHSY and CDR2 is SAAADI. The CDR3 loop spans 18 amino acids. With V trimmed by 8 bases and J by 2 bases, 17 bases remained unmatched. CDR3 nucleotides: TGCGCCAGCTCCGGGGGATCGCTAGCGGGACTATACACAGATACGCAGTATTTT. Translation gives CASSGGSLAGLYTDTQYF.

The chain links TRBV6-1 to TRBJ1-1, with no clear D. Deletions cut 4 bases from V and 4 bases from J, with 13 bases between. This CDR3 has 14 residues. Germline CDR1 and CDR2: MNHNS and SASEGT. CDR3: CASSALGMGTEAFF. The CDR3 nucleotides read TGTGCCAGCAGTGCTTTGGGTATGGGCACTGAAGCTTTCTTT.

The genes are TRBV6-1 and TRBJ1-5; a weak D match, TRBD1 (5 bases). Germline lookup yields CDR1 MNHNS and CDR2 SASEGT. The CDR3 spans 14 residues. Trimming shortened V by 2 bases and J by 7 bases, and 12 bases separated the two germline ends. CDR3 nucleotide sequence: TGTGCCAGCAGTGAACCAGGGATCGGGCAGCCCCAGCATTTT. It is translated as CASSEPGIGQPQHF.

This clone turned up a few times. The chain recombines TRBV30 with TRBJ2-2; D is unresolved. This CDR3 is 13 amino acids long. CDR1 is GTSNPN and CDR2 is SVGIG in the germline V gene (reference sequence). V was pared by 7 bases and J by 6 bases, with 15 bases between. The CDR3 sequence: CAYKIVGAGELFF. CDR3 nucleotide sequence: TGTGCCTACAAGATTGTGGGTGCCGGGGAGCTGTTTTTT.

The chain has TRBV6-1 and TRBJ2-5, with 7 nucleotides matching TRBD1. With V trimmed by 3 bases and J by 4 bases, 8 bases remained unmatched. This CDR3 spans 15 amino acids. Germline V gives CDR1 MNHNS, CDR2 SASEGT. CDR3 sequence: CASSDLTGALETQYF. In DNA, the CDR3 is TGTGCCAGCAGTGATCTAACAGGGGCACTAGAGACCCAGTACTTC.

The chain couples TRBV5-8 to TRBJ2-3; 11 nucleotides match TRBD2. The CDR3 loop spans 15 amino acids. Trimming removed 0 bases from V and 4 bases from J; junction bases left unmatched: 1. Per germline, CDR1 SGHTS and CDR2 YDEGEE. The CDR3 loop reads CASSLGLAGPDTQYF. CDR3 nucleotide sequence: TGTGCCAGCAGCTTGGGACTAGCGGGACCAGATACGCAGTATTTT.

This chain joins TRBV5-1 and TRBJ2-3; D is unresolved. This CDR3 contains 13 residues. Trimming left V 1 base short and J 3 bases short, with 6 bases between. Germline V gene lookup returns CDR1 SGHRS and CDR2 YFSETQ. The CDR3 sequence is CASSLILTDTQYF. The CDR3, as DNA: TGCGCCAGCAGCTTGATTTTGACAGATACGCAGTATTTT.

The chain combines TRBV5-6 with TRBJ2-7; D possibly corresponds to TRBD1 (5 bases). The CDR3 length is 14 residues. Germline V gene lookup returns CDR1 SGHDT and CDR2 YYEEEE. Trimming shortened V by 4 bases and J by 0 bases, and 11 bases separated the two germline ends. In DNA form, the CDR3 reads TGTGCCAGCAGCACACAGGATGACTCCTACGAGCAGTACTTC. Its translation is CASSTQDDSYEQYF.

This sequence joins TRBV2 and TRBJ2-2, with 8 bases identical to TRBD1. Germline CDR1 SNHLY, CDR2 FYNNEI. The V gene end was trimmed by 6 bases and the J gene end by 5 bases; junction bases not matched to a gene: 5. The length of the CDR3 is 14 residues. CDR3 loop: CASRETGVTGELFF. CDR3 DNA sequence: TGTGCCAGCAGGGAGACAGGGGTGACCGGGGAGCTGTTTTTT.

In its sample, this clone was seen once. Other DNA variants within this sample encode the same CDR3. The chain uses TRBV10-3 and TRBJ2-5; D is unclear. Looked up from germline, CDR1 is ENHRY and CDR2 is SYGVKD. The CDR3 loop spans 12 amino acids. Trimming pared 6 bases from V and 1 base from J, leaving 6 bases between. CDR3 protein: CAISGSQETQYF. The CDR3 DNA is TGTGCCATCAGCGGGTCCCAAGAGACCCAGTACTTC.

This rearrangement joins TRBV27 to TRBJ2-3, with a possible D match to TRBD2 (6 bases). V was pared by 7 bases and J by 1 base, with 24 bases between. This CDR3 spans 18 amino acids. Germline CDR1 MNHEY, CDR2 SMNVEV (reference sequence). The CDR3 loop reads CASTAGAGDFFGTDTQYF. The CDR3 DNA is TGTGCCAGCACAGCTGGAGCGGGTGATTTTTTTGGCACAGATACGCAGTATTTT.

This clone was seen a few times. Other nucleotide sequences from this sample produce the same CDR3. The DNA of the CDR3 is TGTGCCTGGGCGGGACAGAGCTCCTATAATTCACCCCTCCACTTT. This sequence encodes CAWAGQSSYNSPLHF. The chain recombines TRBV30 with TRBJ1-6; 7 positions agree with TRBD1. The CDR3 spans 15 residues. The ends lost 5 bases at V and 0 bases at J; junction bases unmatched: 4. The germline gives CDR1 GTSNPN, CDR2 SVGIG (reference sequence).